The 18 T cell receptor beta chains in this list originate from one sample, sequenced in a study of Graves' ophthalmopathy and Graves' hyperthyroidism. For repertoire sequencing, the TCR beta CDR3 regions were amplified from RNA transcripts. HTBI-primed RT-PCR formed the first round, and a multiplex PCR formed the second. A single record per CDR3 protein comes from TCRdb applying MiXCR to the multiplex PCR reads. Among under 800,000 distinct CDR3 sequences listed, about a fifth were seen once. Sample: peripheral blood. These receptors came from a young woman with stable Graves' hyperthyroidism. Some clones in this sample may be carry-over from other donors' samples.

Comments on this clonotype: At one end, the junction sequence differs from germline, possibly due to a read error. In DNA, the CDR3 is TGTGTCAGCAGCTTTGGGGGAGGAAGGGAGACCCAGTACTTC. Translated: CVSSFGGGRETQYF. The chain combines TRBV7-9 with TRBJ2-5, with D perhaps TRBD2 (6 bases). CDR1 SEHNR and CDR2 FQNEAQ come from the germline V gene (reference sequence). The CDR3 is 14 amino acids.

To note about this clonotype: An end of the junction differs from the germline gene, which may be a read error. This chain connects TRBV6-1 to TRBJ1-6, with 8 positions matching TRBD1. CDR3 length: 15 amino acids. Germline values: CDR1 MNHNS, CDR2 SASEGT. The CDR3, as DNA: TGTGCCATCAGTGGGACAGGCCAGGAGAGTTCACCCCTCCACTTT. This codes for CAISGTGQESSPLHF.

The rearrangement links TRBV4-3 to TRBJ1-1; maybe TRBD1 (6 bases). Trimming removed 0 bases from V and 0 bases from J, with 14 bases in between. CDR3 length: 17 amino acids. Germline CDR1 LGHNA, CDR2 YSLEER. CDR3 residues: CASSQDPQGSMNTEAFF. The CDR3 nucleotides read TGCGCCAGCAGCCAAGACCCCCAGGGGAGTATGAACACTGAAGCTTTCTTT.

V is TRBV28 and J is TRBJ1-1, with TRBD1 as a possible D gene (5 bases). The V gene lost 3 bases and the J gene lost 11 bases, with 16 bases spanning the gap. Germline CDR1 and CDR2: MDHEN and SYDVKM. The CDR3 length is 13 residues. The CDR3: CASSFQGGAVAFF. CDR3 in DNA: TGTGCCAGCAGTTTTCAGGGAGGTGCCGTCGCTTTCTTT.

This clonotype was picked up a small number of times. The chain has TRBV11-2 and TRBJ1-1, with TRBD1 as a possible D gene (6 bases). There are 14 residues in the CDR3. Germline CDR1 SGHAT, CDR2 FQNNGV. Trimming took off 0 bases at V and 10 bases at J, with 15 bases between the two ends. The CDR3 loop is CASSLDGSGAGAFF. The CDR3 DNA reads as TGTGCCAGCAGCTTAGATGGGTCGGGGGCTGGAGCTTTCTTT.

This clonotype occurred many times. The chain joins TRBV15 to TRBJ1-1, with D unclear. Germline CDR1 reads LNHNV; CDR2 reads YYDKDF (reference sequence). The CDR3 consists of 15 residues. V lost 0 bases and J 2 bases, leaving 10 bases between the germline ends. The CDR3 coding sequence is TGTGCCACCAGCAGAGATAGGGCCAGAAACACTGAAGCTTTCTTT. As protein: CATSRDRARNTEAFF.

This clonotype showed up just a few times. The chain carries TRBV19 and TRBJ2-7; TRBD1 matches at 8 bases. Germline CDR1 reads LNHDA; CDR2 reads SQIVND (reference sequence). The CDR3 is made up of 13 amino acids. J gave up 2 bases and V 10 bases, and 7 bases lay outside the gene matches. The CDR3 spells CATQGAGTYEQYF. The CDR3 nucleotides read TGTGCCACTCAGGGGGCAGGGACCTACGAGCAGTACTTC. The full variable domain, rest sourced from reference TRBV19 and TRBJ2-7, is DGGITQSPKYLFRKEGQNVTLSCEQNLNHDAMYWYRQDPGQGLRLIYYSQIVNDFQKGDIAEGYSVSREKKESFPLTVTSAQKNPTAFYLCATQGAGTYEQYFGPGTRLTVT.

This chain uses TRBV30 with TRBJ2-7; D remains unclear. Trimming stripped 8 bases from V and 5 bases from J, with 10 bases between. The CDR3 has 10 amino acids. The germline gives CDR1 GTSNPN, CDR2 SVGIG (reference sequence). The CDR3 here is CAHGVNEQYF. The CDR3 nucleotides are TGTGCCCATGGAGTGAACGAGCAGTACTTC.

This chain connects TRBV10-3 to TRBJ2-7; TRBD1 aligns across 9 bases. CDR3 length: 16 residues. With V trimmed by 4 bases and J by 0 bases, 7 bases remained unmatched. From germline, CDR1 is ENHRY and CDR2 SYGVKD. CDR3 residues: CAISGGQGLPSYEQYF. The DNA of the CDR3 is TGTGCCATCAGTGGCGGACAGGGGCTCCCCTCCTACGAGCAGTACTTC.

Many counts were recorded for this clonotype. The CDR3 spells CAWKGQPSSYNSPLHF. The CDR3, as DNA: TGTGCCTGGAAGGGACAGCCGAGCTCCTATAATTCACCCCTCCACTTT. The gene calls are TRBV30 and TRBJ1-6; TRBD1 aligns across 7 bases. This CDR3 comprises 16 residues. In germline, CDR1 is GTSNPN, CDR2 SVGIG (reference sequence). The V gene end was trimmed by 4 bases and the J gene end by 0 bases; junction bases not matched to a gene: 6.

This sequence joins TRBV6-5 and TRBJ2-1; D is unclear. CDR1 is MNHEY, CDR2 SVGAGI, per germline. V shed 6 bases and J shed 3 bases, with 9 bases lying between them. This CDR3 is 13 amino acids long. The DNA for the CDR3 is TGTGCCAGCAGGATAGACGACTACAATGAGCAGTTCTTC. Translated, it gives CASRIDDYNEQFF.

V gene TRBV19 combines with J gene TRBJ1-2; the D is unclear. The germline V and J ends were trimmed by 5 bases and 1 base, with 8 bases remaining between them. The germline CDR1 and CDR2 sequences are LNHDA and SQIVND (reference sequence). The length of the CDR3 is 13 residues. The DNA of the CDR3 is TGTGCCAGTAGTGTAGTCGATAACTATGGCTACACCTTC. Translating it yields CASSVVDNYGYTF.

This clonotype occurred many times. The J gene is TRBJ2-7, the V gene TRBV12-3 or TRBV12-4; D is ambiguous. V was cut by 1 base and J by 6 bases, with 10 bases left in between. CDR3 length: 13 residues. CDR3: CASSLVNSLEQYF. CDR3 bases: TGTGCCAGCAGTTTAGTGAACAGTCTCGAGCAGTACTTC.

This clonotype was observed at least ten times. The rearrangement joins TRBV6-1 to TRBJ2-7; D remains unclear. Germline V gene lookup returns CDR1 MNHNS and CDR2 SASEGT. The CDR3 runs 12 residues. Trimming stripped 6 bases from V and 10 bases from J, with 16 bases between. Written as DNA, the CDR3 is TGTGCCAGCAGCGACGATGGGCGAGGCCAGTACTTC. Its protein product is CASSDDGRGQYF.

In this sample, this clonotype turned up a few times. This rearrangement joins TRBV6-2 or TRBV6-3 to TRBJ2-2, with D possibly matching TRBD1 (5 bases). Looked up from germline, CDR1 is MNHEY and CDR2 is SVGEGT. The CDR3 is 15 residues long. Trimming shortened V by 8 bases and J by 1 base, and 14 bases separated the two germline ends. CDR3 sequence (DNA): TGTGCCAGCCGTCCAGGGCCTATGAACACCGGGGAGCTGTTTTTT. It yields the protein CASRPGPMNTGELFF.

This CDR3 reads CASSEAEFNQPQHF. CDR3 sequence (DNA): TGTGCCAGCAGTGAAGCGGAATTCAATCAGCCCCAGCATTTT. This chain links TRBV2 with TRBJ1-5; D call uncertain. The V end was cut by 0 bases, the J end by 3 bases, with 6 bases between. Germline loops: CDR1 SNHLY, CDR2 FYNNEI. The CDR3 has 14 residues.

This clonotype turned up a few times. The chain recombines TRBV12-3 or TRBV12-4 with TRBJ1-5; no firm D call. Trimming removed 1 base at V and 3 bases at J, with 16 bases between. The CDR3 has 17 amino acids. This CDR3 reads CASSLELLGRNNQPQHF. DNA for the CDR3: TGTGCCAGCAGTTTAGAGTTATTAGGGCGGAACAATCAGCCCCAGCATTTT.

This clonotype was found many times. The chain joins TRBV28 to TRBJ2-4; 8 bases align to TRBD2. The length of the CDR3 is 14 residues. Germline lookup yields CDR1 MDHEN and CDR2 SYDVKM. Trimming at V came to 3 bases and at J to 6 bases, leaving 4 bases not matched to a gene. In DNA form, the CDR3 reads TGTGCCAGCAGTTTTCGGGAGGGGGGAAACATTCAGTACTTC. Protein sequence: CASSFREGGNIQYF.